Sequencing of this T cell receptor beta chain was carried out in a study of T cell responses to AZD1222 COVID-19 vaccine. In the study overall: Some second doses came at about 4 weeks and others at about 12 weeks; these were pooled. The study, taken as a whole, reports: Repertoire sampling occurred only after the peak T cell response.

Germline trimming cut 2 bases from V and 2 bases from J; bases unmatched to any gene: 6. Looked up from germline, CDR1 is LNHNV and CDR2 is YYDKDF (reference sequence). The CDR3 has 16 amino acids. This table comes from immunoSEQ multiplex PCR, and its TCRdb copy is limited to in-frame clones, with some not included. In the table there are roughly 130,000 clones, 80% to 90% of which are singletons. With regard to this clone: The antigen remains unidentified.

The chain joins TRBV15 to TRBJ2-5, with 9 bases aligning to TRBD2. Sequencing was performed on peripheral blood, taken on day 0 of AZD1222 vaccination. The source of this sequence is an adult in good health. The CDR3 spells CATSRMGLAPQETQYF. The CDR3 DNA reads TGTGCCACCAGCAGAATGGGACTAGCCCCTCAAGAGACCCAGTACTTC.